This T cell receptor (beta chain) was found in a study of control samples from healthy donors and cancer patients. Clones were read by immunoSEQ multiplex PCR, and TCRdb kept only the in-frame ones, dropping some. The sample has around 180,000 clones; 70% to 90% are singletons. The TCR sequence derives from a young woman in good health. Sequenced sample: blood.

The CDR3 DNA reads TGCGCCAGCAGCCAGCAACCGGGACTAGAGGAAGAGACCCAGTACTTC. Protein sequence: CASSQQPGLEEETQYF. The V call is TRBV4-1, the J call TRBJ2-5, with TRBD2 identical over 8 bases. CDR1 is MGHRA and CDR2 is YSYEKL in the germline V gene. With 3 bases clipped from V and 3 bases from J, the junction kept 9 bases outside the gene matches. The CDR3 is 16 amino acids.